The T cell receptor beta chain under discussion was sequenced for a study of identical twins. TCRdb re-derived calls from the 5' RACE reads in MiXCR, one entry per CDR3 protein. The sample lists 430,000 or so distinct CDR3 sequences, approximately 24% occurring once. All of the donors were Caucasians in good health. The sample holds a few counts of this clonotype. Its antigen is currently unknown. Findings and limits, study-wide: Findings depended on cross-sectional statistics rather than tracking the same donors.

This sample was shared with a second study, whose subject was T cells expressing NK-cell markers. Turning to that study: Repertoires of TCR beta were obtained from T cells sorted as CD3+CD56+NKG2C+, CD3+CD56+NKG2C- and CD3+CD56-NKG2C+. In a handful of donors, dominant clonotypes made up roughly 25-60.1% of CD3+CD56-NKG2C+ cells.

The sequence was collected from a woman younger than 30 in good health. The material sequenced was CD4+ T cells sorted from blood.

CDR3 DNA sequence: TGTGCCATCAGTACTACTGGGGGTTCCTACAATGAGCAGTTCTTC. Amino acid sequence: CAISTTGGSYNEQFF. The V and J genes are TRBV10-3 and TRBJ2-1; D tentatively reads TRBD1 or TRBD2 (5 bases each). This CDR3 spans 15 amino acids. V was clipped by 5 bases and J by 1 base, with 12 bases between them. Per germline, CDR1 ENHRY and CDR2 SYGVKD.